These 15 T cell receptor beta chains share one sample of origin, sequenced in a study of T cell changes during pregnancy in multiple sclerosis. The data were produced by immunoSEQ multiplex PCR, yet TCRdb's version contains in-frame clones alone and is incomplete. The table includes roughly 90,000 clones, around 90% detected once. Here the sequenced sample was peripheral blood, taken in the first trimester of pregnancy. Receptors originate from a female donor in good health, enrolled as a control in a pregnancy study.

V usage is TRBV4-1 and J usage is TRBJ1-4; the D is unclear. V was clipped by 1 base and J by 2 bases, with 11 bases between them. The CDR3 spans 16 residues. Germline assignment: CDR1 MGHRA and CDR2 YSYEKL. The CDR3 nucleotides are TGCGCCAGCAGCCAAGTTGGAGCAACCACTAATGAAAAACTGTTTTTT. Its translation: CASSQVGATTNEKLFF.

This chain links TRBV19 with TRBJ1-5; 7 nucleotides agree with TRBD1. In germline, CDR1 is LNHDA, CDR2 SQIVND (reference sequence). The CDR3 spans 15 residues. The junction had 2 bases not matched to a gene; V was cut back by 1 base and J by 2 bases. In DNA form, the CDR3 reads TGTGCCAGTAGTATAGGAGGGGGCCGCAATCAGCCCCAGCATTTT. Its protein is CASSIGGGRNQPQHF.

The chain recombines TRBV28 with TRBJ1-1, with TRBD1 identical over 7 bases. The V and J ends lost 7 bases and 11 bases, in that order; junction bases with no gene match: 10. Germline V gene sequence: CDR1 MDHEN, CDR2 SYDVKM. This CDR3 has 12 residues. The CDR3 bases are TGTGCCAGCACCTTAGAGGGGGCGGCCGCTTTCTTT. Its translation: CASTLEGAAAFF.

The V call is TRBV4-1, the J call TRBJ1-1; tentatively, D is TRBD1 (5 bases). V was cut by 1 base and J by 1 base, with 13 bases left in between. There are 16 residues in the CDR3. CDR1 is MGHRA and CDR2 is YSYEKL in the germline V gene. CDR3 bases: TGCGCCAGCAGCCAAGTGGGACTTAGTCCGAACACTGAAGCTTTCTTT. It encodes CASSQVGLSPNTEAFF.

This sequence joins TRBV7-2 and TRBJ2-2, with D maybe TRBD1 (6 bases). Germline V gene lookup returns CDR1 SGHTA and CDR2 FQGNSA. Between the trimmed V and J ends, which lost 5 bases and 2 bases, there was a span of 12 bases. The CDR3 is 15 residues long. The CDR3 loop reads CASSAGDTNTGELFF. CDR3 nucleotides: TGTGCCAGCAGCGCCGGGGACACAAACACCGGGGAGCTGTTTTTT.

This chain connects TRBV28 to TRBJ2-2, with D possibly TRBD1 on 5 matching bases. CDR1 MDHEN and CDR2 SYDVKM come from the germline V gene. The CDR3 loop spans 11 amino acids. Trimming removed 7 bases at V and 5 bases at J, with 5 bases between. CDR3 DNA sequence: TGTGCCAGCAAGGGGACCGGGGAGCTGTTTTTT. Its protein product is CASKGTGELFF.

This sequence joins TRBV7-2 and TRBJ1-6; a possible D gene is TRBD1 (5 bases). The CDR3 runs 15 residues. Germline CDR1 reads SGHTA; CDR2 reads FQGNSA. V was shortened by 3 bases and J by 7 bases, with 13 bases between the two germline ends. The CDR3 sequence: CASSFRQTDNSPLHF. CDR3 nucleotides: TGTGCCAGCAGCTTTCGACAGACCGACAATTCACCCCTCCACTTT.

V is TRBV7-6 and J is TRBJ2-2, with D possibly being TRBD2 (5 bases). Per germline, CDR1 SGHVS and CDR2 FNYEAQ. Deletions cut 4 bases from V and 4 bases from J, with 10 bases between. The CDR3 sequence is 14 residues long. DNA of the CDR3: TGTGCCAGCAGCTCCGCCAGCGGCACCGGGGAGCTGTTTTTT. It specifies CASSSASGTGELFF.

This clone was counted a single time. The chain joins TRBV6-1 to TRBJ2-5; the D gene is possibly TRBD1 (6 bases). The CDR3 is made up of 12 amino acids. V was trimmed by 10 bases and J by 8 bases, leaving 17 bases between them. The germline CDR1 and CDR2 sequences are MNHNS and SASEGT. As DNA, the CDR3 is TGTGCCACCGGACAGCCAAAGAGAACCCAGTACTTC. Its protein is CATGQPKRTQYF.

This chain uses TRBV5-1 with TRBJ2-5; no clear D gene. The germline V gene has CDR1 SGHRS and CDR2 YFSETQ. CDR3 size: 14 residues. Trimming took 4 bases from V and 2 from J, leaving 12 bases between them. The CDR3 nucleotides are TGCGCCAGCAGCCTGGCGATGCAGCAAGAGACCCAGTACTTC. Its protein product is CASSLAMQQETQYF. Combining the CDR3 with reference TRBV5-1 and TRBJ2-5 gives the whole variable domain KAGVTQTPRYLIKTRGQQVTLSCSPISGHRSVSWYQQTPGQGLQFLFEYFSETQRNKGNFPGRFSGRQFSNSRSEMNVSTLELGDSALYLCASSLAMQQETQYFGPGTRLLVL.

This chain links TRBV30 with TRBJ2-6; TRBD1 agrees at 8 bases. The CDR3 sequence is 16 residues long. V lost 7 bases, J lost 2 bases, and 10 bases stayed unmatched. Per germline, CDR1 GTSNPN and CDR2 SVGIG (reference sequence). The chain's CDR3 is CASPGQVGPGANVLTF. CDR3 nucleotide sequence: TGTGCCTCCCCGGGACAGGTCGGACCTGGGGCCAACGTCCTGACTTTC.

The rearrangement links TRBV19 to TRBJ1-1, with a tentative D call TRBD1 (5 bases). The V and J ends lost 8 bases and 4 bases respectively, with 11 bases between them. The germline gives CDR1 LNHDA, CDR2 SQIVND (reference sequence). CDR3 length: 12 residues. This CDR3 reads CASLGRSTEAFF. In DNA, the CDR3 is TGTGCCAGTTTGGGGCGAAGCACTGAAGCTTTCTTT.

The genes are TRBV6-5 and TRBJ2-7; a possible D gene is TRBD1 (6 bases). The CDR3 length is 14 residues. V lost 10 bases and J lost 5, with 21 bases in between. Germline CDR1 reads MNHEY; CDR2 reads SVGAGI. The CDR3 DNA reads TGTGCCACCCCCGTCCAGGGGTACGGGCACGAGCAGTACTTC. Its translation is CATPVQGYGHEQYF.

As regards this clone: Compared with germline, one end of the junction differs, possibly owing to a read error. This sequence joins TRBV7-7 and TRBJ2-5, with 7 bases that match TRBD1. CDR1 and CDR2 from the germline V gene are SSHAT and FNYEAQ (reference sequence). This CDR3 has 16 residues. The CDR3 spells CASSDEPRDRKETQYF. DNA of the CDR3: TGTGCTAGCAGCGATGAACCCCGGGACAGAAAAGAGACCCAGTACTTC.

CDR3 sequence: CATSYRTGSEKLFF. CDR3 bases: TGTGCCACCAGCTACAGGACAGGTTCTGAAAAACTGTTTTTT. The chain is built from TRBV15 and TRBJ1-4; 7 positions match TRBD1. Germline trimming cut 5 bases from V and 7 bases from J; bases unmatched to any gene: 7. Germline assignment: CDR1 LNHNV and CDR2 YYDKDF (reference sequence). This CDR3 is 14 amino acids long.